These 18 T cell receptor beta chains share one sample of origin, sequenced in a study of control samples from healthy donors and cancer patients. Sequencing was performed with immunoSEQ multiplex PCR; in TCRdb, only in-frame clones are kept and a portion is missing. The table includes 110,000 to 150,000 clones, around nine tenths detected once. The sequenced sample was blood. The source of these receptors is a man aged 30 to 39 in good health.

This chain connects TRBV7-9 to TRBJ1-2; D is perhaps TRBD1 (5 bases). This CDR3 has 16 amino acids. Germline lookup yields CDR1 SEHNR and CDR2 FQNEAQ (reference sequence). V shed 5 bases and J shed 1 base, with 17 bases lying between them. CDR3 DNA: TGTGCCAGCAGCGGCCACCGGGACGGGTTTAACTATGGCTACACCTTC. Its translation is CASSGHRDGFNYGYTF.

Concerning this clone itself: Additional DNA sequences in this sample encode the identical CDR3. The DNA for the CDR3 is TGTGCCACCAGCAGTGGCCCCGGAGGCACTAGCGGGGCGGGCAATCAGCCCCAGCATTTT. Translating gives CATSSGPGGTSGAGNQPQHF. V is TRBV15 and J is TRBJ1-5; D is possibly TRBD1 (5 bases). V lost 3 bases and J lost 2, with 26 bases in between. The CDR3 length is 20 residues. Germline-derived CDR1 and CDR2 are LNHNV and YYDKDF (reference sequence). Full variable domain (outside the CDR3, taken from reference TRBV15 and TRBJ1-5): DAMVIQNPRYQVTQFGKPVTLSCSQTLNHNVMYWYQQKSSQAPKLLFHYYDKDFNNEADTPDNFQSRRPNTSFCFLDIRSPGLGDTAMYLCATSSGPGGTSGAGNQPQHFGDGTRLSIL.

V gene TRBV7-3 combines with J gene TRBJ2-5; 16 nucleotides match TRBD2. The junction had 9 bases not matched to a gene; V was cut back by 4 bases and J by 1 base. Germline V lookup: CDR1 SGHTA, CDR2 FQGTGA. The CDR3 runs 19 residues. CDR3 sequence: CASSSVGTSGRASQETQYF. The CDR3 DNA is TGTGCCAGCAGCTCCGTAGGGACTAGCGGGAGGGCCTCCCAAGAGACCCAGTACTTC.

The CDR3 nucleotides are TGTGCCAGCAGCTACGGAAGTGGTACGCCCCAGCATTTT. Translating gives CASSYGSGTPQHF. This chain joins TRBV9 and TRBJ1-5; D gene uncertain. Between the trimmed V and J ends, which lost 4 bases and 9 bases, there was a span of 14 bases. Germline CDR1 SGDLS, CDR2 YYNGEE. This CDR3 has 13 amino acids.

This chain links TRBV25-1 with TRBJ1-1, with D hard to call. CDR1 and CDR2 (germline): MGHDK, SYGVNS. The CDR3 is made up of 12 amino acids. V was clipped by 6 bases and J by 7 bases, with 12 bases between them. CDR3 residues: CASRQTGGEAFF. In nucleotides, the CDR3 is TGTGCCAGCAGACAAACGGGAGGTGAAGCTTTCTTT.

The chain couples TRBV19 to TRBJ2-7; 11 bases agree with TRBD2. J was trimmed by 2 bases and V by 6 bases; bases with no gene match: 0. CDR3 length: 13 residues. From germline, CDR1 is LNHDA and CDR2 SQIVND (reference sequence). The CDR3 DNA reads TGTGCCAGTAGGACTAGCGGGACCTACGAGCAGTACTTC. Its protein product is CASRTSGTYEQYF.

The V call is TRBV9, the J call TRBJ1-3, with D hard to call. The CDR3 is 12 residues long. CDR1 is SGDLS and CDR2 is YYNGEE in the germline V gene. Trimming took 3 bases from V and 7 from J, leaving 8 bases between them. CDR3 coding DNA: TGTGCCAGCAGCGCCCAACCTAACACCATATATTTT. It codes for CASSAQPNTIYF.

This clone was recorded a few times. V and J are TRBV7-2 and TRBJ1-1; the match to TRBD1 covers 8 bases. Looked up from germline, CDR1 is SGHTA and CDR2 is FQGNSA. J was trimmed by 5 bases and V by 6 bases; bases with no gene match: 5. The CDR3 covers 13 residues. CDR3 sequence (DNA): TGTGCCAGCAGTTTTACAGGGGGGACTGAAGCTTTCTTT. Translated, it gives CASSFTGGTEAFF. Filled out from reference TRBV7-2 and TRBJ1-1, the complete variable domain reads GAGVSQSPSNKVTEKGKDVELRCDPISGHTALYWYRQSLGQGLEFLIYFQGNSAPDKSGLPSDRFSAERTGGSVSTLTIQRTQQEDSAVYLCASSFTGGTEAFFGQGTRLTVV.

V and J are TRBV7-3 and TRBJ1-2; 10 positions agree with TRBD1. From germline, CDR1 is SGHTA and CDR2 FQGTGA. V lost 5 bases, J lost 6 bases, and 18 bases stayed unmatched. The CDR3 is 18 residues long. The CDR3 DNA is TGTGCCAGCAGCCCCCAAGGCGGTGACAGGGGGCCCCATCATGGCTACACCTTC. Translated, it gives CASSPQGGDRGPHHGYTF.

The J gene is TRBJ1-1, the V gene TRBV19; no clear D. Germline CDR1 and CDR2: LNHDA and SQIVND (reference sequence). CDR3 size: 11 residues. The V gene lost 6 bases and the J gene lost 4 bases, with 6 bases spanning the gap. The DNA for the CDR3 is TGTGCCAGTAGGTCGGGCACTGAAGCTTTCTTT. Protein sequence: CASRSGTEAFF. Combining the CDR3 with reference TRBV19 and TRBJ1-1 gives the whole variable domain DGGITQSPKYLFRKEGQNVTLSCEQNLNHDAMYWYRQDPGQGLRLIYYSQIVNDFQKGDIAEGYSVSREKKESFPLTVTSAQKNPTAFYLCASRSGTEAFFGQGTRLTVV.

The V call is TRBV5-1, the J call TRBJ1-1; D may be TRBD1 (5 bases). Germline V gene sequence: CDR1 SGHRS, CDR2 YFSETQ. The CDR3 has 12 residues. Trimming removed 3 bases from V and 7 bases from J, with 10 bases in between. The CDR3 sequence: CASSWQGVEAFF. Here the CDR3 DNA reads TGCGCCAGCAGCTGGCAGGGAGTTGAAGCTTTCTTT.

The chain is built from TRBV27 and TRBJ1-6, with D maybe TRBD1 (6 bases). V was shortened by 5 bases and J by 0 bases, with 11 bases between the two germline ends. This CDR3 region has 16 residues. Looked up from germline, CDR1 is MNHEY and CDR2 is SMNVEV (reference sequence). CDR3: CASSKAGASYNSPLHF. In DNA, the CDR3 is TGTGCCAGCAGTAAAGCAGGGGCCTCCTATAATTCACCCCTCCACTTT.

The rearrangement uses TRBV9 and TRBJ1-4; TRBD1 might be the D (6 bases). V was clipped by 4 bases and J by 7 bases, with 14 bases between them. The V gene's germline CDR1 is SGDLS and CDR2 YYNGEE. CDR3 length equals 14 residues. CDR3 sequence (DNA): TGTGCCAGCAGCCCAAATACAGGGAGTGAAAAACTGTTTTTT. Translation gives CASSPNTGSEKLFF.

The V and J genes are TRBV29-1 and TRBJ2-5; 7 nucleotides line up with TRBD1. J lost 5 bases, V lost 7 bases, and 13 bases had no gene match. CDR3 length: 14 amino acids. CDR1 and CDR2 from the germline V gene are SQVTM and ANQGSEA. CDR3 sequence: CSGETTGRGETQYF. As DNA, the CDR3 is TGCAGCGGCGAGACGACAGGGAGAGGGGAGACCCAGTACTTC.

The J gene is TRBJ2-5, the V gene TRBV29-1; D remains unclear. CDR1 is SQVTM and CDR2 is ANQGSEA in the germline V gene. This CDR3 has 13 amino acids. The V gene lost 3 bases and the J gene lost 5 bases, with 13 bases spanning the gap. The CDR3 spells CSVEGWHGETQYF. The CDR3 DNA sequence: TGCAGCGTTGAGGGCTGGCACGGGGAGACCCAGTACTTC.

This chain's CDR3 is CASSSGRVSNTEAFF. CDR3 bases: TGTGCCAGCAGCTCGGGGCGGGTTTCAAACACTGAAGCTTTCTTT. The gene calls are TRBV7-9 and TRBJ1-1, with a tentative D call TRBD1 (5 bases). V was shortened by 4 bases and J by 2 bases, with 14 bases between the two germline ends. The CDR3 is 15 residues long. From germline, CDR1 is SEHNR and CDR2 FQNEAQ (reference sequence).

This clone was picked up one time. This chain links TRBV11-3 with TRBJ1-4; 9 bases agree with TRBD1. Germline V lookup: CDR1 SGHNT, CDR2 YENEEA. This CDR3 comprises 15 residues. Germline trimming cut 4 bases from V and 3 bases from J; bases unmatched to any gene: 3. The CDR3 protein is CASSWTGVANEKLFF. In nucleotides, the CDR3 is TGTGCCAGCAGCTGGACAGGGGTGGCTAATGAAAAACTGTTTTTT.

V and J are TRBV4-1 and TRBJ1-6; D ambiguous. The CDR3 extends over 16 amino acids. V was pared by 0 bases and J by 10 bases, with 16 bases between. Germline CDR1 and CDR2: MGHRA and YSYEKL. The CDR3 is CASSQDSGRSYSPLHF. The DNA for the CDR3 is TGCGCCAGCAGCCAAGATTCCGGTCGGAGTTACTCACCCCTCCACTTT.